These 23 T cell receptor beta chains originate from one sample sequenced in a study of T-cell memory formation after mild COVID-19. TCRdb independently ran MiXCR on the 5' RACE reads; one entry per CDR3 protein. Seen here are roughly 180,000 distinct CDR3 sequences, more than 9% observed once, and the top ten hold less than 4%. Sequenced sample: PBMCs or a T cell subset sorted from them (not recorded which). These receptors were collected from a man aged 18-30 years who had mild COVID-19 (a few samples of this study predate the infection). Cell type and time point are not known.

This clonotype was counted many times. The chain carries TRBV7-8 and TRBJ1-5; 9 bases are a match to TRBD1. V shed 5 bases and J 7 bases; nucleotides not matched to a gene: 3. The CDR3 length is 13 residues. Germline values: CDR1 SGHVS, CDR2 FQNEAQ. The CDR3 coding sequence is TGTGCCAGCAGCCCGGACAGGGGCCAGCCCCAGCATTTT. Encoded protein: CASSPDRGQPQHF.

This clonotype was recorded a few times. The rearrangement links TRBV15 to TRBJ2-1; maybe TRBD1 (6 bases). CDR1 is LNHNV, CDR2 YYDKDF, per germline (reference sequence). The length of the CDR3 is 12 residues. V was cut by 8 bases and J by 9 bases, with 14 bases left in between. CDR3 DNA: TGTGCCACCGGGCAGGGGCTTACTGAGCAGTTCTTC. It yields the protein CATGQGLTEQFF.

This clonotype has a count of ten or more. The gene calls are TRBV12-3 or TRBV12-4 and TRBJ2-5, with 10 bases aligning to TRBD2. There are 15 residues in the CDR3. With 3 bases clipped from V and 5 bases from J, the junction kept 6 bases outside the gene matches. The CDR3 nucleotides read TGTGCCAGCAGTTTCTCTAGCGGGGGTGCGGAGACCCAGTACTTC. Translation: CASSFSSGGAETQYF.

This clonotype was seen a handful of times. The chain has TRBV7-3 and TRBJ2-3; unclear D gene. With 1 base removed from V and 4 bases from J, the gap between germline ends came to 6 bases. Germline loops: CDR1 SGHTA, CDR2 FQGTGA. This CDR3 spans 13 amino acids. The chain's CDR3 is CASSLNRADTQYF. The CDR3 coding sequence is TGTGCCAGCAGCTTAAACCGTGCAGATACGCAGTATTTT. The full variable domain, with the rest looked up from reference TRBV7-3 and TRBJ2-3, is GAGVSQTPSNKVTEKGKYVELRCDPISGHTALYWYRQSLGQGPEFLIYFQGTGAADDSGLPNDRFFAVRPEGSVSTLKIQRTERGDSAVYLCASSLNRADTQYFGPGTRLTVL.

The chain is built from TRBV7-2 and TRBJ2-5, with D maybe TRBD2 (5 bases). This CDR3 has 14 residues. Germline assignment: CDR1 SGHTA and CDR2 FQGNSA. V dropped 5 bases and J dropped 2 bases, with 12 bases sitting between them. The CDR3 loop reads CASSPDYLQETQYF. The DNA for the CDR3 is TGTGCCAGCAGCCCCGACTACCTACAAGAGACCCAGTACTTC.

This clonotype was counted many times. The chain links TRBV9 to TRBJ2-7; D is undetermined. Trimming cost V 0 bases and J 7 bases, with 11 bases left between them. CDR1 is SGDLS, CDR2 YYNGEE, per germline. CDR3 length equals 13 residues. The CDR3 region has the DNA TGTGCCAGCAGCGTAGAGAGCCTGGGGGAGCAGTACTTC. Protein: CASSVESLGEQYF.

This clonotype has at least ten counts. The CDR3 loop is CASSYQRGAVQETQYF. Here the CDR3 DNA reads TGTGCCAGCAGCTATCAGCGGGGGGCCGTCCAAGAGACCCAGTACTTC. This chain joins TRBV12-3 or TRBV12-4 and TRBJ2-5; TRBD2 agrees at 9 bases. This CDR3 has 16 residues. V lost 6 bases to trimming and J lost 1 base; unmatched junction nucleotides: 9.

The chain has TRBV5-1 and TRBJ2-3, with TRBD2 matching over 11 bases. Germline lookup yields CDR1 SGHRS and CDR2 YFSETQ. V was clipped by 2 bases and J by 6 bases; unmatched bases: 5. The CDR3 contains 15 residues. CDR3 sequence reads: CASSLSTSGADTQYF. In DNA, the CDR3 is TGCGCCAGCAGCTTATCGACTAGCGGGGCGGATACGCAGTATTTT.

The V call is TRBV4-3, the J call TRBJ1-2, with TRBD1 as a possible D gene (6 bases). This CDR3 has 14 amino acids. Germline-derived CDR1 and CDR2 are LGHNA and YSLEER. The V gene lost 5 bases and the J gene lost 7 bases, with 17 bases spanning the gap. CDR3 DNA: TGCGCCAGCAGCAAAGCCGGGACAAAGTCTGGCTACACCTTC. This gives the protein CASSKAGTKSGYTF.

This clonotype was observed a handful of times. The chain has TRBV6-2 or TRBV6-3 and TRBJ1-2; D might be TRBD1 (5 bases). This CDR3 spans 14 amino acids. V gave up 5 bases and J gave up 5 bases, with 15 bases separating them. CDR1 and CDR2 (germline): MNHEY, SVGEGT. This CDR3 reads CASSKGQEGYGYTF. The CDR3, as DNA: TGTGCCAGCAGTAAAGGACAAGAAGGATATGGCTACACCTTC.

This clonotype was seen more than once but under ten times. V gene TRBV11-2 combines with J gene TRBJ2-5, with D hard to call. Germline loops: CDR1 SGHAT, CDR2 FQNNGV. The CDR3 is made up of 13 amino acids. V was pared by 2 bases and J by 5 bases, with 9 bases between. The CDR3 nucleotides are TGTGCCAGCAGCTTATCACAACGGGAGACCCAGTACTTC. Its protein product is CASSLSQRETQYF.

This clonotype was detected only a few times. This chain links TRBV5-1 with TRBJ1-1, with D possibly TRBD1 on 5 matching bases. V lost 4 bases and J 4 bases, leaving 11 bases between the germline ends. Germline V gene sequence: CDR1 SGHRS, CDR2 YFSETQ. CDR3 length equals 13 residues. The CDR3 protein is CASSLRQSTEAFF. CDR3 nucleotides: TGCGCCAGCAGCCTCCGACAGAGCACTGAAGCTTTCTTT.

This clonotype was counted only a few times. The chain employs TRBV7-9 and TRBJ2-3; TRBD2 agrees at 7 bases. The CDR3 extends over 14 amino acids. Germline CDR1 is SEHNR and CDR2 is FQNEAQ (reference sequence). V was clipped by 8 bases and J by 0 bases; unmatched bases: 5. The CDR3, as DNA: TGTGCCAGCGGGCTAGCGGAAAGCACAGATACGCAGTATTTT. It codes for CASGLAESTDTQYF.

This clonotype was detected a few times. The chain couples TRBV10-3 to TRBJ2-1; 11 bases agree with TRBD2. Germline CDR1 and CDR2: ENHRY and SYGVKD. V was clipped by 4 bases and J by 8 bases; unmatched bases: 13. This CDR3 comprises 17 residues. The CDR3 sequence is CAISAPSSSGGIYEQFF. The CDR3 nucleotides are TGTGCCATCAGTGCCCCCAGCTCTAGCGGGGGGATATATGAGCAGTTCTTC.

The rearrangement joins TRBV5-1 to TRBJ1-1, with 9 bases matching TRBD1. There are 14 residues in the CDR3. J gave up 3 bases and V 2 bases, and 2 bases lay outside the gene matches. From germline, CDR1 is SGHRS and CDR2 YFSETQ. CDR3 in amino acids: CASSFRQGDTEAFF. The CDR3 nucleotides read TGCGCCAGCAGCTTCCGACAGGGGGACACTGAAGCTTTCTTT.

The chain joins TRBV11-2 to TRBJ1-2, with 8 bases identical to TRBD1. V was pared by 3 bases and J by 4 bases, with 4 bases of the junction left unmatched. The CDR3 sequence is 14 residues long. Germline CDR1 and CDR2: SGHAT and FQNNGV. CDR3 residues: CASSFGGTGYGYTF. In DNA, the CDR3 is TGTGCCAGCAGCTTCGGCGGGACAGGCTATGGCTACACCTTC.

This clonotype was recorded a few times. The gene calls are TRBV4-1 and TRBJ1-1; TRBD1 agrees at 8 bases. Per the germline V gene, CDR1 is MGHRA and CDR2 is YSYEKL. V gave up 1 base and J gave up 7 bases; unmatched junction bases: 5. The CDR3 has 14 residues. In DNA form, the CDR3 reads TGCGCCAGCAGCCAAGGATGGACAGGGCTTGAAGCTTTCTTT. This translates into CASSQGWTGLEAFF.

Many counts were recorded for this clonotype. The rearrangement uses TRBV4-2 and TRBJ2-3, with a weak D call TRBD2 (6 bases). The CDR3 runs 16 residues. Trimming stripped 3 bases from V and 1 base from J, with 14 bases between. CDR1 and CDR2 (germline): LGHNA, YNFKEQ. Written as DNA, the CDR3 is TGTGCCAGCAGCCATCGGCGGGAAGGGGGCACAGATACGCAGTATTTT. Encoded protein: CASSHRREGGTDTQYF.

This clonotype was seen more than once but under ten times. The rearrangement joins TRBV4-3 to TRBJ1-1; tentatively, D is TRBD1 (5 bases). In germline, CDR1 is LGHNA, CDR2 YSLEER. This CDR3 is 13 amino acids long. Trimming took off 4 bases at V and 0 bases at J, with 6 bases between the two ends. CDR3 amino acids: CASSRGMNTEAFF. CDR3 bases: TGCGCCAGCAGCCGGGGCATGAACACTGAAGCTTTCTTT.

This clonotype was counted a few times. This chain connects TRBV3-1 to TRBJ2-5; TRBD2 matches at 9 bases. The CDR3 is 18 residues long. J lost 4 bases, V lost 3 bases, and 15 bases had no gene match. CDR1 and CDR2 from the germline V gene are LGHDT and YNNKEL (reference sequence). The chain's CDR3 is CASSQGLVASGEGETQYF. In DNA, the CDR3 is TGTGCCAGCAGCCAGGGGTTAGTCGCTAGCGGGGAAGGAGAGACCCAGTACTTC.

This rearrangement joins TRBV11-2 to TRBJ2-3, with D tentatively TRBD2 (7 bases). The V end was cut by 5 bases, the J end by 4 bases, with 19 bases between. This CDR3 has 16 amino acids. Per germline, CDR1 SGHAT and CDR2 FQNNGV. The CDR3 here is CASSPPLWGGPDTQYF. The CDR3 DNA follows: TGTGCCAGCAGCCCTCCGTTATGGGGGGGCCCAGATACGCAGTATTTT. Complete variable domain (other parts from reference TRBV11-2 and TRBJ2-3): EAGVAQSPRYKIIEKRQSVAFWCNPISGHATLYWYQQILGQGPKLLIQFQNNGVVDDSQLPKDRFSAERLKGVDSTLKIQPAKLEDSAVYLCASSPPLWGGPDTQYFGPGTRLTVL.

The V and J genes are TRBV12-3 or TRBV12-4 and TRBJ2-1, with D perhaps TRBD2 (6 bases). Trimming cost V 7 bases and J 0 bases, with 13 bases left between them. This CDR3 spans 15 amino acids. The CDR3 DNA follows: TGTGCCAGCACCGTGCCCGGGAGCTCCTACAATGAGCAGTTCTTC. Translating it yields CASTVPGSSYNEQFF.

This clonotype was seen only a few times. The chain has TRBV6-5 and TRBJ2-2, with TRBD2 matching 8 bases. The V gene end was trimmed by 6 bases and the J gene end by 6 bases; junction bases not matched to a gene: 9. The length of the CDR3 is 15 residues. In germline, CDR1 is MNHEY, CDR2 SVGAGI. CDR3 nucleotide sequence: TGTGCCAGCAGGTCCCCCGGACTAGCACCCGGGGAGCTGTTTTTT. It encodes CASRSPGLAPGELFF.